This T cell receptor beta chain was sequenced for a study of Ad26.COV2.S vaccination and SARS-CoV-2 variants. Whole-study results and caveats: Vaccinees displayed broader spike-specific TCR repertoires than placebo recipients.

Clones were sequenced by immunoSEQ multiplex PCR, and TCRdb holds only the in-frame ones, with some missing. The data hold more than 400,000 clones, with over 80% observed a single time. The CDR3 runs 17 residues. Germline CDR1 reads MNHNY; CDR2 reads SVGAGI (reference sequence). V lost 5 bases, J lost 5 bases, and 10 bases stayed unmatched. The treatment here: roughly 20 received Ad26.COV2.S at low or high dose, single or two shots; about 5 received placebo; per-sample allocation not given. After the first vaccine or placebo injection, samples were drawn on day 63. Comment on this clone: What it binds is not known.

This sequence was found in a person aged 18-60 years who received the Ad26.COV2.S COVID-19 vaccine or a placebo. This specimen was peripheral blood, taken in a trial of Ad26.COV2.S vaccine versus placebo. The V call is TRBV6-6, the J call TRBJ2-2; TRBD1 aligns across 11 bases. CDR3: CASSRTDRGLGTGELFF. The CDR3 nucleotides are TGTGCCAGCAGTCGAACGGACAGGGGGCTGGGGACCGGGGAGCTGTTTTTT.